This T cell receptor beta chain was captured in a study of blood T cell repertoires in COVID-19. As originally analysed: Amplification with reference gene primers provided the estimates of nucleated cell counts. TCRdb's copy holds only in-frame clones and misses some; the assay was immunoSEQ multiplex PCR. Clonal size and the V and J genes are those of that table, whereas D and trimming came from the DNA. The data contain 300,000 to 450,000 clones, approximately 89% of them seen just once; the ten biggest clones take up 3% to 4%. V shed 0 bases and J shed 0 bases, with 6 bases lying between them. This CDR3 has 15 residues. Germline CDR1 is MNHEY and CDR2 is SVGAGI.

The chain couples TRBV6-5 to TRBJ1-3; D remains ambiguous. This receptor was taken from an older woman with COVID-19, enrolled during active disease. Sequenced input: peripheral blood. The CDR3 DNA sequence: TGTGCCAGCAGTTACTCCGGGTACTCTGGAAACACCATATATTTT. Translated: CASSYSGYSGNTIYF.